The 25 T cell receptor beta chains in this list originate from one sample, sequenced in a study of Graves' ophthalmopathy and Graves' hyperthyroidism. RNA transcripts provided the template for amplifying TCR beta CDR3 regions. The authors performed first-round RT-PCR with HTBI primers and then a second-round multiplex PCR. TCRdb passed the multiplex PCR reads through MiXCR, listing each CDR3 protein once. The data hold hundreds of thousands of distinct CDR3 sequences, with approximately 15% observed a single time. What was sequenced was blood. The receptor source for this set is a woman aged 30 to 39 with Graves' ophthalmopathy.

This clonotype has a count of ten or more. This chain connects TRBV6-1 to TRBJ1-5; TRBD1 is a possible D gene (6 bases). The CDR3 runs to 14 residues. V was shortened by 5 bases and J by 6 bases, with 14 bases between the two germline ends. The germline CDR1 and CDR2 sequences are MNHNS and SASEGT. The CDR3 sequence: CASSPQGFGQPQHF. The CDR3 DNA follows: TGTGCCAGCAGTCCCCAGGGGTTTGGTCAGCCCCAGCATTTT.

In this sample, this clonotype turned up many times. This sequence joins TRBV6-5 and TRBJ2-7, with a possible D match to TRBD1 (6 bases). V lost 4 bases and J lost 0, with 10 bases in between. This CDR3 has 14 residues. From germline, CDR1 is MNHEY and CDR2 SVGAGI. Written as DNA, the CDR3 is TGTGCCAGCAGTTCCCCGGACAGCTCCTACGAGCAGTACTTC. Its translation: CASSSPDSSYEQYF.

This clonotype was seen many times. The V gene is TRBV6-2 or TRBV6-3, the J gene TRBJ1-2; 7 bases fit TRBD1. The CDR3 contains 13 residues. The V gene end was trimmed by 5 bases and the J gene end by 7 bases; junction bases not matched to a gene: 7. Germline V gene data show CDR1 as MNHEY and CDR2 as SVGEGT. The CDR3: CASSAPTGAGYTF. The CDR3 DNA is TGTGCCAGCAGTGCGCCAACAGGGGCTGGCTACACCTTC.

This clonotype has just a few counts. A read error may explain this, as a much larger clone is one base away. V gene TRBV6-2 or TRBV6-3 combines with J gene TRBJ2-1; possible D gene TRBD2, 6 bases. Germline V gives CDR1 MNHEY, CDR2 SVGEGT. The CDR3 spans 19 residues. CDR3 nucleotide sequence: TGTGCCAGCAGTTACCAAAACGTACGCAGTCCCGGGAGCGAGAATGAGAAGTTCTTC. Translated, it gives CASSYQNVRSPGSENEKFF.

This clonotype has at least ten counts. The gene calls are TRBV27 and TRBJ2-7, with D unclear. CDR1 and CDR2 from the germline V gene are MNHEY and SMNVEV (reference sequence). V shed 2 bases and J shed 3 bases, with 8 bases lying between them. The CDR3 has 13 residues. CDR3 coding DNA: TGTGCCAGCAGTTTAACCCCTAACTACGAGCAGTACTTC. It yields the protein CASSLTPNYEQYF.

Concerning this clonotype itself: Just one base apart from a much larger clone, this may be a read error. The chain is built from TRBV6-5 and TRBJ2-5; a possible D gene is TRBD2 (5 bases). Germline V gene lookup returns CDR1 MNHEY and CDR2 SVGAGI. The CDR3 consists of 15 residues. DNA of the CDR3: TGTGCCAGCAGTTACGCGACTACTTTCGAAGAGATCCAGTACTTC. This sequence encodes CASSYATTFEEIQYF.

Worth noting for this clonotype: A much more abundant neighbour one base away suggests this may be a read error. Here the CDR3 DNA reads TGTGCCAGCAGCTTATCAAAGCCCGGGCTGGATTCACCCCTCCACTTT. Amino acid sequence: CASSLSKPGLDSPLHF. V gene TRBV11-2 combines with J gene TRBJ1-6; no firm D call. V was trimmed by 2 bases and J by 8 bases, leaving 16 bases between them. Germline V lookup: CDR1 SGHAT, CDR2 FQNNGV. There are 16 residues in the CDR3.

V usage is TRBV28 and J usage is TRBJ2-2; D remains ambiguous. V was shortened by 7 bases and J by 3 bases, with 12 bases between the two germline ends. The CDR3 runs 14 residues. Germline V gene sequence: CDR1 MDHEN, CDR2 SYDVKM. The CDR3 reads CASKPEAYTGELFF. The CDR3 DNA follows: TGTGCCAGCAAGCCTGAGGCCTACACCGGGGAGCTGTTTTTT. Filled out from reference TRBV28 and TRBJ2-2, the complete variable domain reads DVKVTQSSRYLVKRTGEKVFLECVQDMDHENMFWYRQDPGLGLRLIYFSYDVKMKEKGDIPEGYSVSREKKERFSLILESASTNQTSMYLCASKPEAYTGELFFGEGSRLTVL.

There are many counts of this clonotype. V is TRBV3-1 and J is TRBJ1-5; no clear D. The CDR3 contains 14 residues. CDR1 is LGHDT, CDR2 YNNKEL, per germline (reference sequence). Trimming stripped 3 bases from V and 2 bases from J, with 8 bases between. In DNA, the CDR3 is TGTGCCAGCAGCCACGCCAGTGGCAATCAGCCCCAGCATTTT. Translation gives CASSHASGNQPQHF.

In this sample, this clonotype turned up many times. This chain links TRBV11-2 with TRBJ2-5; 10 nucleotides agree with TRBD2. This CDR3 region has 19 residues. V lost 4 bases to trimming and J lost 0 bases; unmatched junction nucleotides: 14. CDR1 and CDR2 (germline): SGHAT, FQNNGV. Written as DNA, the CDR3 is TGTGCCAGCAGCTCCCTCGTACCGGGACTAGCGTCCTACCAAGAGACCCAGTACTTC. Amino acid sequence: CASSSLVPGLASYQETQYF.

Of note for this clonotype: A much larger clonotype is one base distant, so this may be a read error. This sequence joins TRBV12-3 or TRBV12-4 and TRBJ2-7, with D tentatively TRBD2 (5 bases). The CDR3 runs to 11 residues. The CDR3 DNA reads TGTGCCAGCGGTTTAGGGAGCGAGCAGTACTTC. Encoded protein: CASGLGSEQYF.

The sample holds a few counts of this clonotype. The CDR3 does not close with the conserved phenylalanine or tryptophan, likely indicating a read error. The DNA is omitted, as the CDR3 cannot be located on it reliably, and the CDR3 follows TCRdb's listing. CDR3 in amino acids: CASAPTAIMNTEACL. This chain uses TRBV12-5 with TRBJ1-1; TRBD1, as called in the table, went unchecked against the DNA. In germline, CDR1 is LGHNT, CDR2 FRNRAP. Inclusive of both ends, the CDR3 amounts to 15 amino acids.

This clonotype showed up many times. The V call is TRBV20-1, the J call TRBJ2-5; D is unresolved. This CDR3 has 14 amino acids. V was clipped by 6 bases and J by 2 bases, with 16 bases between them. Germline values: CDR1 DFQATT, CDR2 SNEGSKA (reference sequence). The CDR3 DNA reads TGCAGTGCAAGTCGGGTCGGCTGGCAAGAGACCCAGTACTTC. Amino acids: CSASRVGWQETQYF.

Worth noting for this clonotype: Possible read error: a much larger clone is one base away. The V call is TRBV2, the J call TRBJ2-7, with 9 bases fitting TRBD1. In germline, CDR1 is SNHLY, CDR2 FYNNEI. The length of the CDR3 is 15 residues. The CDR3 nucleotides are TGTGCCAGCCGCGGACAGGGGTTTAGGTCCTACGATCAGTACTTC. Translated, it gives CASRGQGFRSYDQYF.

V gene TRBV11-1 combines with J gene TRBJ2-7, with TRBD1 matching over 10 bases. V lost 5 bases and J lost 4; bases outside the gene matches: 8. Per germline, CDR1 SGHAT and CDR2 FQDESV (reference sequence). This CDR3 has 15 residues. In DNA, the CDR3 is TGTGCCAGCAGCCCCGGGACAGGGGCCCATTACGAGCAGTACTTC. It specifies CASSPGTGAHYEQYF. Based on the CDR3 plus reference TRBV11-1 and TRBJ2-7, the full variable domain is EAEVAQSPRYKITEKSQAVAFWCDPISGHATLYWYRQILGQGPELLVQFQDESVVDDSQLPKDRFSAERLKGVDSTLKIQPAELGDSAMYLCASSPGTGAHYEQYFGPGTRLTVT.

The CDR3 sequence is CASRRGQFYGYTF. The CDR3 coding sequence is TGTGCCAGCCGGAGGGGACAGTTCTATGGCTACACCTTC. V gene TRBV2 combines with J gene TRBJ1-2, with 7 bases fitting TRBD1. The CDR3 extends over 13 amino acids. Trimming removed 8 bases from V and 4 bases from J; junction bases left unmatched: 7. CDR1 SNHLY and CDR2 FYNNEI come from the germline V gene.

Many counts were recorded for this clonotype. The J gene is TRBJ1-6, the V gene TRBV20-1; a possible D gene is TRBD1 (5 bases). CDR1 is DFQATT and CDR2 is SNEGSKA in the germline V gene (reference sequence). This CDR3 has 16 amino acids. Trimming pared 0 bases from V and 6 bases from J, leaving 15 bases between. The CDR3 sequence: CSARDTAAGSNSPLHF. CDR3 DNA sequence: TGCAGTGCTAGAGACACGGCGGCAGGGAGTAATTCACCCCTCCACTTT.

This clonotype was detected many times. V gene TRBV29-1 combines with J gene TRBJ2-5; D may be TRBD2 (5 bases). The length of the CDR3 is 13 residues. V was shortened by 2 bases and J by 6 bases, with 13 bases between the two germline ends. CDR1 is SQVTM and CDR2 is ANQGSEA in the germline V gene. The DNA of the CDR3 is TGCAGCGTTGAACCCGCGGGCAGGCAGACCCAGTACTTC. This codes for CSVEPAGRQTQYF.

In this sample, this clonotype turned up many times. The J gene is TRBJ1-1, the V gene TRBV28; 7 nucleotides line up with TRBD1. V lost 6 bases and J lost 3; bases outside the gene matches: 16. Germline CDR1 and CDR2: MDHEN and SYDVKM. The CDR3 covers 17 residues. The CDR3 spells CASSPLRQGGKDTEAFF. CDR3 nucleotides: TGTGCCAGCAGCCCACTTCGACAGGGTGGTAAGGACACTGAAGCTTTCTTT.

This clonotype was found many times. The chain carries TRBV6-5 and TRBJ1-2; TRBD1 is a possible D gene (5 bases). This CDR3 has 14 amino acids. Trimming cost V 4 bases and J 1 base, with 10 bases left between them. Germline V gives CDR1 MNHEY, CDR2 SVGAGI. CDR3 residues: CASSWTRINYGYTF. The CDR3 coding sequence is TGTGCCAGCAGTTGGACACGGATTAACTATGGCTACACCTTC.

The chain uses TRBV24-1 and TRBJ2-4; 14 bases are a match to TRBD2. The ends lost 4 bases at V and 0 bases at J; junction bases unmatched: 10. CDR1 is KGHDR, CDR2 SFDVKD, per germline. This CDR3 has 20 amino acids. The CDR3 loop reads CATSEVKTSGRVLAKNIQYF. In nucleotides, the CDR3 is TGTGCCACCAGTGAGGTTAAGACTAGCGGGAGGGTACTAGCCAAAAACATTCAGTACTTC.

This clonotype was detected a few times. J is TRBJ2-1 and V is TRBV20-1, with TRBD2 matching 11 bases. The trim removed 4 bases at V and 3 bases at J, leaving 2 bases unmatched. Germline loops: CDR1 DFQATT, CDR2 SNEGSKA (reference sequence). The CDR3 extends over 14 amino acids. The CDR3 nucleotides are TGCAGTGCTACGACTAGCGGGGACTACAATGAGCAGTTCTTC. Translation: CSATTSGDYNEQFF.

Only a few counts were recorded for this clonotype. The chain joins TRBV7-9 to TRBJ2-5; a possible D gene is TRBD2 (6 bases). The CDR3 has 16 residues. Per germline, CDR1 SEHNR and CDR2 FQNEAQ (reference sequence). V was clipped by 1 base and J by 5 bases, with 17 bases between them. The CDR3 region is CASSLVETGGKETQYF. CDR3 in DNA: TGTGCCAGCAGCTTAGTTGAAACAGGAGGGAAGGAGACCCAGTACTTC.

This clonotype was found many times. This chain connects TRBV6-5 to TRBJ1-3; TRBD1 matches 8 bases. Germline V gives CDR1 MNHEY, CDR2 SVGAGI. The trim removed 2 bases at V and 4 bases at J, leaving 4 bases unmatched. The CDR3 has 15 amino acids. CDR3 bases: TGTGCCAGCAGTTACCGAGGACAGGGAGGAAACACCATATATTTT. Translated: CASSYRGQGGNTIYF.

This clonotype has a count of ten or more. V gene TRBV7-2 combines with J gene TRBJ2-7; TRBD1 matches at 8 bases. The V and J ends lost 5 bases and 4 bases, in that order; junction bases with no gene match: 7. CDR3 size: 14 residues. Per germline, CDR1 SGHTA and CDR2 FQGNSA. CDR3 in DNA: TGTGCCAGCAGCGAGCAGGGGGCGAGATACGAGCAGTACTTC. It encodes CASSEQGARYEQYF.